Shown below are 30 T cell receptor beta chains from a single sample sequenced in a study of blood T cell repertoires in COVID-19. Sequenced by immunoSEQ multiplex PCR; TCRdb stores in-frame clones only, minus some. The profile covers about 55,000 clones, with roughly 85% appearing a single time and over 9.5% taken by the ten largest. The sample was peripheral blood. These receptor sequences come from a human donor in a cohort sampled during active COVID-19.

CDR3 protein: CASVLRAGGDNEQFF. In DNA form, the CDR3 reads TGTGCCAGCGTACTTCGGGCTGGGGGGGACAATGAGCAGTTCTTC. The rearrangement uses TRBV6-6 and TRBJ2-1; 7 positions agree with TRBD2. The CDR3 length is 15 residues. J lost 5 bases, V lost 8 bases, and 12 bases had no gene match. Germline V gene data show CDR1 as MNHNY and CDR2 as SVGAGI (reference sequence).

The V and J genes are TRBV6-5 and TRBJ1-4, with 9 positions matching TRBD1. Germline V gene sequence: CDR1 MNHEY, CDR2 SVGAGI. This CDR3 comprises 13 residues. Trimming removed 10 bases from V and 6 bases from J; junction bases left unmatched: 6. The CDR3 DNA is TGTGCCACCTCAGACAGGGGGTATGAAAAACTGTTTTTT. Translation gives CATSDRGYEKLFF.

The chain joins TRBV6-1 to TRBJ2-5, with a possible D match to TRBD1 (7 bases). Germline lookup yields CDR1 MNHNS and CDR2 SASEGT. Trimming cost V 1 base and J 5 bases, with 14 bases left between them. CDR3 size: 15 residues. CDR3 bases: TGTGCCAGCAGTGAAGGGTCGGCGGGACAGGAGACCCAGTACTTC. Protein: CASSEGSAGQETQYF.

The chain joins TRBV15 to TRBJ1-4; perhaps TRBD1 as D (5 bases). This CDR3 spans 13 amino acids. The V end was cut by 1 base, the J end by 8 bases, with 8 bases between. Per the germline V gene, CDR1 is LNHNV and CDR2 is YYDKDF (reference sequence). The CDR3 DNA reads TGTGCCACCAGCAGAGGTGGGGGGGAAAAACTGTTTTTT. Its protein product is CATSRGGGEKLFF.

The chain uses TRBV19 and TRBJ2-7; 9 positions match TRBD2. The CDR3 is 15 residues long. The germline gives CDR1 LNHDA, CDR2 SQIVND (reference sequence). With 5 bases clipped from V and 9 bases from J, the junction kept 14 bases outside the gene matches. CDR3 region: CASSDGGLATSGQYF. The CDR3 nucleotides read TGTGCCAGTAGTGATGGGGGACTAGCTACTTCTGGGCAGTACTTC.

The rearrangement uses TRBV4-1 and TRBJ2-3, with unresolved D. The V and J ends lost 0 bases and 2 bases respectively, with 6 bases between them. CDR3 size: 14 residues. CDR1 and CDR2 (germline): MGHRA, YSYEKL. The CDR3: CASSQDENTDTQYF. The CDR3 coding sequence is TGCGCCAGCAGCCAAGACGAGAACACAGATACGCAGTATTTT.

The chain is built from TRBV5-5 and TRBJ1-5; TRBD1 aligns across 7 bases. Germline-derived CDR1 and CDR2 are SGHKS and YYEKEE (reference sequence). The junction had 7 bases not matched to a gene; V was cut back by 4 bases and J by 3 bases. This CDR3 contains 15 residues. The CDR3 spells CASSAPGQINQPQHF. CDR3 coding DNA: TGTGCCAGCAGCGCCCCGGGACAGATCAATCAGCCCCAGCATTTT.

With respect to this clone: At one end, the junction sequence differs from germline, possibly due to a read error. The chain employs TRBV27 and TRBJ1-5; 8 nucleotides line up with TRBD1. The germline V gene has CDR1 MNHEY and CDR2 SMNVEV (reference sequence). This CDR3 spans 15 amino acids. The CDR3 coding sequence is TGTGCCAGCAGTCCGCTGACAGGGGCCAATGAGCCCCAGCATTTT. Translating it yields CASSPLTGANEPQHF.

CDR3 amino acids: CASIPGQGFEAFF. CDR3 nucleotides: TGTGCCAGCATTCCGGGACAAGGCTTTGAAGCTTTCTTT. This chain uses TRBV28 with TRBJ1-1; a weak D match, TRBD1 (6 bases). This CDR3 is 13 amino acids long. Germline V CDR1 and CDR2: MDHEN, SYDVKM. Trimming removed 7 bases at V and 7 bases at J, with 16 bases between.

This clone was seen once. The genes are TRBV19 and TRBJ2-3; weak D call: TRBD1 (7 bases). The CDR3 contains 15 residues. With 5 bases removed from V and 1 base from J, the gap between germline ends came to 13 bases. Germline CDR1 LNHDA, CDR2 SQIVND (reference sequence). The CDR3 coding sequence is TGTGCCAGTAGTCAGGGGGGAGTCCGCACAGATACGCAGTATTTT. Its translation is CASSQGGVRTDTQYF.

The V and J genes are TRBV6-2 or TRBV6-3 and TRBJ2-1; TRBD2 might be the D (7 bases). The CDR3 totals 17 residues. Trimming took 2 bases from V and 4 from J, leaving 18 bases between them. In germline, CDR1 is MNHEY, CDR2 SVGEGT. The CDR3 coding sequence is TGTGCCAGCAGTTACCCCATCGGGGGGCGTGGTTACAATGAGCAGTTCTTC. Protein sequence: CASSYPIGGRGYNEQFF.

V gene TRBV4-1 combines with J gene TRBJ2-7; 8 positions match TRBD1. Germline V gene data show CDR1 as MGHRA and CDR2 as YSYEKL. The CDR3 loop spans 16 amino acids. Trimming at V came to 2 bases and at J to 2 bases, leaving 8 bases not matched to a gene. This CDR3 is CASSQLGQGGTYEQYF. The CDR3 DNA reads TGCGCCAGCAGCCAACTCGGACAGGGTGGAACCTACGAGCAGTACTTC.

Only one count was recorded for this clone. The rearrangement joins TRBV24-1 to TRBJ2-3; TRBD1 matches at 11 bases. CDR3 length: 13 amino acids. Germline V gene data show CDR1 as KGHDR and CDR2 as SFDVKD. The trim removed 9 bases at V and 5 bases at J, leaving 3 bases unmatched. CDR3 amino acids: CATGQGAEDTQYF. The CDR3 region has the DNA TGTGCCACCGGACAGGGGGCGGAAGATACGCAGTATTTT.

Here the CDR3 DNA reads TGTGCCAGCAGCGAACCCCAGACAGGGCTGGGAGAGACCCAGTACTTC. It specifies CASSEPQTGLGETQYF. This chain joins TRBV6-2 or TRBV6-3 and TRBJ2-5, with 7 bases aligning to TRBD1. The CDR3 runs 16 residues. Trimming removed 6 bases from V and 4 bases from J; junction bases left unmatched: 14. Germline V CDR1 and CDR2: MNHEY, SVGEGT.

This rearrangement joins TRBV5-6 to TRBJ2-7, with a weak D call TRBD2 (7 bases). There are 14 residues in the CDR3. From germline, CDR1 is SGHDT and CDR2 YYEEEE. Between the trimmed V and J ends, which lost 5 bases and 4 bases, there was a span of 16 bases. The CDR3 DNA is TGTGCCAGCAGAGGGAGGGGGAAGGCTTACGAGCAGTACTTC. Amino acids: CASRGRGKAYEQYF.

This clone was observed a single time. CDR3 bases: TGTGCCAGCAGCCTTCGGACTAGCGGGACGGTAGATACGCAGTATTTT. As protein: CASSLRTSGTVDTQYF. The chain employs TRBV7-9 and TRBJ2-3; 12 bases are a match to TRBD2. V trimming: 5 bases; J trimming: 5 bases; junction bases outside the gene matches: 8. The V gene's germline CDR1 is SEHNR and CDR2 FQNEAQ (reference sequence). The CDR3 has 16 residues.

The chain couples TRBV27 to TRBJ2-1, with D possibly TRBD2 on 6 matching bases. Germline loops: CDR1 MNHEY, CDR2 SMNVEV (reference sequence). The V gene lost 0 bases and the J gene lost 7 bases, with 16 bases spanning the gap. The CDR3 loop spans 16 amino acids. CDR3 sequence: CASSLSLTGALNEQFF. CDR3 in DNA: TGTGCCAGCAGTTTATCGTTGACGGGAGCCTTGAATGAGCAGTTCTTC.

This clone showed up just once. The rearrangement uses TRBV7-2 and TRBJ1-3; no reliable D call. The ends were cut back, 4 bases at V and 0 bases at J, with 13 bases in the middle. The germline V gene encodes CDR1 SGHTA and CDR2 FQGNSA. The CDR3 loop spans 16 amino acids. CDR3 loop: CASSSKSGVSGNTIYF. CDR3 bases: TGTGCCAGCAGCTCAAAAAGCGGGGTCTCTGGAAACACCATATATTTT.

This rearrangement joins TRBV12-3 or TRBV12-4 to TRBJ1-2; 8 bases fit TRBD1. V shed 4 bases and J 6 bases; nucleotides not matched to a gene: 1. The CDR3 is 12 amino acids. The CDR3 bases are TGTGCCAGCAGTTGGACAGGGAATGGCTACACCTTC. This gives the protein CASSWTGNGYTF.

This clone was seen a few times. The chain has TRBV6-1 and TRBJ1-5, with 7 bases identical to TRBD1. The CDR3 spans 13 residues. J was trimmed by 6 bases and V by 3 bases; bases with no gene match: 2. Germline V gene data show CDR1 as MNHNS and CDR2 as SASEGT. This chain's CDR3 is CASSDRGVQPQHF. CDR3 bases: TGTGCCAGCAGTGACAGGGGGGTTCAGCCCCAGCATTTT.

The chain employs TRBV5-6 and TRBJ2-7; TRBD2 matches at 16 bases. Germline loops: CDR1 SGHDT, CDR2 YYEEEE. The junction had 5 bases not matched to a gene; V was cut back by 0 bases and J by 11 bases. CDR3 length: 15 residues. The CDR3 coding sequence is TGTGCCAGCAGCTTGGTTGGGACTAGCGGGAGGGGAGAGTACTTC. Protein product: CASSLVGTSGRGEYF.

This rearrangement joins TRBV19 to TRBJ1-6, with D possibly TRBD1 on 5 matching bases. The CDR3 contains 14 residues. From germline, CDR1 is LNHDA and CDR2 SQIVND (reference sequence). V lost 10 bases and J lost 2, with 12 bases in between. CDR3 loop: CATAGGTYNSPLHF. Here the CDR3 DNA reads TGTGCCACCGCGGGGGGAACCTATAATTCACCCCTCCACTTT. Full variable domain (outside the CDR3, taken from reference TRBV19 and TRBJ1-6): DGGITQSPKYLFRKEGQNVTLSCEQNLNHDAMYWYRQDPGQGLRLIYYSQIVNDFQKGDIAEGYSVSREKKESFPLTVTSAQKNPTAFYLCATAGGTYNSPLHFGNGTRLTVT.

This chain joins TRBV12-5 and TRBJ1-5; a weak D match, TRBD1 (5 bases). V lost 4 bases to trimming and J lost 3 bases, with 22 bases between them. Germline V gives CDR1 LGHNT, CDR2 FRNRAP. The CDR3 is 18 residues long. CDR3 loop: CASGSPPHRDLSNQPQHF. CDR3 coding DNA: TGTGCTAGTGGTTCCCCCCCCCACCGGGACTTATCCAATCAGCCCCAGCATTTT.

The genes are TRBV7-9 and TRBJ1-1, with D possibly TRBD1 on 6 matching bases. Trimming took off 2 bases at V and 4 bases at J, with 14 bases between the two ends. The CDR3 contains 15 residues. In germline, CDR1 is SEHNR, CDR2 FQNEAQ (reference sequence). CDR3 nucleotide sequence: TGTGCCAGCAGCTTACAGGCCGGGGGGCGCACTGAAGCTTTCTTT. It encodes CASSLQAGGRTEAFF.

The rearrangement links TRBV11-2 to TRBJ2-5, with D hard to call. V gave up 7 bases and J gave up 7 bases, with 13 bases separating them. This CDR3 contains 12 residues. CDR1 and CDR2 (germline): SGHAT, FQNNGV. The chain's CDR3 is CASTSPTGTQYF. The CDR3 nucleotides read TGTGCCAGCACCTCCCCAACCGGGACCCAGTACTTC.

The chain employs TRBV18 and TRBJ2-7; 7 bases map to TRBD2. The ends lost 6 bases at V and 4 bases at J; junction bases unmatched: 9. The CDR3 is made up of 14 amino acids. Germline V CDR1 and CDR2: KGHSH, LQKENI. In DNA form, the CDR3 reads TGTGCCAGCTCTCCTGGACTAGTTGCATACGAGCAGTACTTC. This encodes CASSPGLVAYEQYF.

The chain uses TRBV28 and TRBJ2-5; the match to TRBD2 covers 7 bases. Germline values: CDR1 MDHEN, CDR2 SYDVKM. The CDR3 is 16 residues long. V was pared by 4 bases and J by 0 bases, with 8 bases of the junction left unmatched. The chain's CDR3 is CASSSLAGVYQETQYF. Here the CDR3 DNA reads TGTGCCAGCAGTTCCCTGGCGGGAGTTTACCAAGAGACCCAGTACTTC.

In its sample, this clone was seen once. The rearrangement joins TRBV28 to TRBJ2-7, with 9 bases that match TRBD2. V dropped 6 bases and J dropped 1; count of bases not matched to a gene: 10. This CDR3 comprises 16 residues. CDR1 and CDR2 (germline): MDHEN, SYDVKM. The CDR3 is CASSQTGTSISYEQYF. CDR3 sequence (DNA): TGTGCCAGCAGCCAAACCGGGACTAGCATTTCCTACGAGCAGTACTTC.

This clone showed up just a few times. The CDR3: CASRRTGTDTQYF. Written as DNA, the CDR3 is TGCGCCAGCAGGAGGACAGGCACAGATACGCAGTATTTT. This chain uses TRBV5-1 with TRBJ2-3; perhaps TRBD1 as D (6 bases). Trimming pared 5 bases from V and 1 base from J, leaving 8 bases between. CDR3 size: 13 residues. The germline V gene encodes CDR1 SGHRS and CDR2 YFSETQ.

The V call is TRBV5-4, the J call TRBJ2-7, with D tentatively TRBD2 (6 bases). The V gene lost 9 bases and the J gene lost 0 bases, with 13 bases spanning the gap. The germline V gene has CDR1 SGHNT and CDR2 YYREEE (reference sequence). This CDR3 spans 13 amino acids. CDR3 DNA: TGTGCCACGAGACTAGGGAGCTCCTACGAGCAGTACTTC. Residues: CATRLGSSYEQYF.